This T cell receptor (beta chain) was retrieved from a study of T cell repertoires in cytomegalovirus infection (dated by TCRdb to the late 2010s). At the level of the whole study: Because public TCR beta signatures pointed to carriage of CMV infection together with the matching HLA type, the HLA type of each donor mattered for the analysis. Findings and caveats that apply to the study as a whole: Carriers of CMV infection plus the relevant HLA type were discriminated by the cumulative frequency of public TCR beta family members in the study cohort and in an independent approximately 350-donor cohort. The ex vivo response was dominated by HLA-C-restricted CMV-specific TCR beta clonotypes, and the single most frequent clonotype in two of eight donors was supplied by these HLA-C-restricted clonotypes.

CDR1 and CDR2 are drawn from the germline V gene: MGHRA, YSYEKL. The CDR3, from cysteine to phenylalanine, totals 19 residues. The only DNA kept is the CDR3, 57 bases in frame from the first base. V loses 0 bases of germline sequence and J loses 4 bases, and the interval between the two ends is 21 bases. The instrument was an Illumina HiSeq 1500. The raw public data were reprocessed by TCRdb itself: fastp quality trimming at Q25, MiXCR clonotype calling, in-frame beta chains only. Every distinct CDR3 protein forms one entry, paired with its most common genes and DNA. This sample holds 250,000 to 300,000 distinct CDR3 sequences; roughly 13% were observed only once. Together, the top ten hold 8.8% of the sample. Of note for this clonotype: This clone's antigen is unknown. One base away there is no much larger clone; base qualities are not given.

The sequence was collected from a human donor in good health (CMV status not recorded). Some clones in this sample may be carry-over from other donors' samples. Sequenced input: PBMCs. The rearrangement joined TRBV4-1 to TRBJ2-2; the D gene is possibly TRBD1 or TRBD2, each agreeing over 6 bases. The sequenced DNA: TGCGCCAGCAGCCAAGATTCGGGGTGGGGGGCGCAGAGCACCGGGGAGCTGTTTTTT. It translates to CASSQDSGWGAQSTGELFF.